This T cell receptor beta chain was obtained from a study of blood T cell repertoires in COVID-19. About the research overall: The United States, Italy and Spain provided the acute and convalescent COVID-19 samples.

Measured with immunoSEQ multiplex PCR; TCRdb has only the in-frame clones, and not every one. The table shows about 260,000 clones, with over 70% occurring only once. CDR1 SNHLY and CDR2 FYNNEI come from the germline V gene. The length of the CDR3 is 14 residues. Deletions cut 10 bases from V and 4 bases from J, with 19 bases between. The chain has TRBV2 and TRBJ1-1, with D possibly TRBD1 on 5 matching bases. This TCR came from a woman between 40 and 55 years old who had recovered from COVID-19. The specimen was peripheral blood. The CDR3 nucleotides read TGTGCCATCCACATGGGGGGTATCGGCACTGAAGCTTTCTTT. This codes for CAIHMGGIGTEAFF.